This record concerns one TCR beta chain sequence. This sample is part of a study of shared clonotypes between healthy human individuals. The V end lost 6 bases, the J end lost 2 bases, and 14 bases lay between the germline ends. This CDR3 is built from 15 residues. Germline V lookup: CDR1 LNHDA, CDR2 SQIVND (reference sequence). Each of the donors was a healthy adult who was HIV-negative and had not had a recent acute infection or vaccination. Donors were Caucasian adults residing in Nashville, Tennessee, USA. Several immunoSEQ plates held equal portions of the genomic DNA taken from each subset. The repertoire was sequenced with immunoSEQ multiplex PCR; TCRdb's copy has only in-frame clones and lacks some. The sample has 600,000 to 750,000 clones; about two thirds are singletons.

Sequencing was performed on memory CD4+ T cells sorted from blood. Noted subset: CD45RA-negative fraction. The rearrangement links TRBV19 to TRBJ1-3, with D possibly TRBD1 on 5 matching bases. This TCR derives from a woman in her 30s in good health. CDR3 nucleotides: TGTGCCAGTAGACCTCTTTCGGGGGCTGGAAACACCATATATTTT. It translates to CASRPLSGAGNTIYF.